Detailed here is one T cell receptor beta chain. This entry is derived from a study of cytomegalovirus exposure and HLA in healthy donors. Researchers ran the PCR with 60 Vbeta and 13 Jbeta primers. The method was immunoSEQ multiplex PCR; TCRdb's version includes in-frame clones alone and lacks a portion of them. The data show about 130,000 clones, with approximately 72% seen just once and approximately 2.9% held by the top ten. V lost 3 bases and J lost 4, with 12 bases in between. The CDR3 is 14 amino acids. Germline V CDR1 and CDR2: MNHNS, SASEGT. The chain is built from TRBV6-1 and TRBJ2-5; the D gene is possibly TRBD2 (5 bases). Source material: PBMCs. The receptor comes from a human donor in good health. This chain's CDR3 is CASSEMSGGETQYF. The CDR3 region has the DNA TGTGCCAGCAGTGAGATGAGTGGAGGAGAGACCCAGTACTTC.